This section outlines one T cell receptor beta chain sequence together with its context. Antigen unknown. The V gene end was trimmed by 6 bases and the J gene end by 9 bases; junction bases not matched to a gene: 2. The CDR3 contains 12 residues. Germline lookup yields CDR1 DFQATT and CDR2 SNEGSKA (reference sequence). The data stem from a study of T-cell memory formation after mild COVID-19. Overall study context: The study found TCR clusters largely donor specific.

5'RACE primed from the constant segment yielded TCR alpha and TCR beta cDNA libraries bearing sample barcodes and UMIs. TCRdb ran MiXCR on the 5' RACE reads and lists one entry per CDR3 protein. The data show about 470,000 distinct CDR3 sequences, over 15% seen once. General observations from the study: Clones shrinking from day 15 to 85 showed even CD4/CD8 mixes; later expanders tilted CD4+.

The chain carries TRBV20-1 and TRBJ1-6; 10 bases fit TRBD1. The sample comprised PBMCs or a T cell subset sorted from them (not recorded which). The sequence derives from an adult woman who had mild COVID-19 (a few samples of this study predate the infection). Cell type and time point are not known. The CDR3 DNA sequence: TGCAGTGCCGGGACAGGGGCTTCACCCCTCCACTTT. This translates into CSAGTGASPLHF.